A single sample is the source of the 17 T cell receptor beta chains below, sequenced in a study of control samples from healthy donors and cancer patients. Produced via immunoSEQ multiplex PCR; TCRdb's table is partial and in-frame only. This sample has about 130,000 clones, with around nine tenths found just once. What was sequenced was blood. The receptors were gathered from a young man in good health.

CDR3 in amino acids: CASSRGHQPQHF. The CDR3 DNA follows: TGTGCCAGTAGTCGAGGGCATCAGCCCCAGCATTTT. The chain employs TRBV19 and TRBJ1-5; no clear D gene. This CDR3 has 12 amino acids. The V gene lost 5 bases and the J gene lost 5 bases, with 7 bases spanning the gap. The germline V gene encodes CDR1 LNHDA and CDR2 SQIVND (reference sequence).

The rearrangement joins TRBV7-3 to TRBJ2-6, with D possibly TRBD2 on 6 matching bases. Looked up from germline, CDR1 is SGHTA and CDR2 is FQGTGA. The CDR3 runs 16 residues. V shed 5 bases and J shed 0 bases, with 11 bases lying between them. The CDR3 reads CASSVHGGSGANVLTF. The CDR3 nucleotides read TGTGCCAGCAGCGTCCACGGGGGCTCTGGGGCCAACGTCCTGACTTTC.

In this sample, this clone turned up once. The chain has TRBV7-2 and TRBJ1-6, with D possibly matching TRBD1 (5 bases). The length of the CDR3 is 16 residues. V was shortened by 2 bases and J by 6 bases, with 14 bases between the two germline ends. Germline V gene lookup returns CDR1 SGHTA and CDR2 FQGNSA. The CDR3 DNA reads TGTGCCAGCAGCTTATGGTGGCAGGGTACTAATTCACCCCTCCACTTT. It yields the protein CASSLWWQGTNSPLHF.

The J gene is TRBJ1-2, the V gene TRBV4-1; a possible D gene is TRBD1 (6 bases). This CDR3 spans 14 amino acids. Germline CDR1 is MGHRA and CDR2 is YSYEKL. Trimming took off 3 bases at V and 6 bases at J, with 14 bases between the two ends. The CDR3 bases are TGCGCCAGCAGCCAGCTGATCCGGACAGATGGCTACACCTTC. Its translation is CASSQLIRTDGYTF.

This clone is a singleton in its sample. The genes are TRBV6-2 or TRBV6-3 and TRBJ1-2; D possibly corresponds to TRBD1 (6 bases). Germline CDR1 reads MNHEY; CDR2 reads SVGEGT. This CDR3 is 14 amino acids long. V dropped 6 bases and J dropped 3 bases, with 14 bases sitting between them. The CDR3 bases are TGTGCCAGCAGCTGGGGGGGGCCTGACTATGGCTACACCTTC. Translating gives CASSWGGPDYGYTF.

The rearrangement links TRBV5-1 to TRBJ2-2; D remains unclear. The germline V and J ends were trimmed by 4 bases and 0 bases, with 4 bases remaining between them. There are 13 residues in the CDR3. Per the germline V gene, CDR1 is SGHRS and CDR2 is YFSETQ. CDR3 in amino acids: CASSQSNTGELFF. In DNA form, the CDR3 reads TGCGCCAGCAGCCAATCGAACACCGGGGAGCTGTTTTTT. The full variable domain, with the rest looked up from reference TRBV5-1 and TRBJ2-2, is KAGVTQTPRYLIKTRGQQVTLSCSPISGHRSVSWYQQTPGQGLQFLFEYFSETQRNKGNFPGRFSGRQFSNSRSEMNVSTLELGDSALYLCASSQSNTGELFFGEGSRLTVL.

This chain links TRBV10-1 with TRBJ1-1; the D gene is possibly TRBD1 (5 bases). Trimming cost V 4 bases and J 4 bases, with 16 bases left between them. CDR3 length equals 15 residues. Germline values: CDR1 WNHNN, CDR2 SYGVQD (reference sequence). Written as DNA, the CDR3 is TGCGCCAGCAGTGGACAGACCTCTGGTCGCACTGAAGCTTTCTTT. Its translation is CASSGQTSGRTEAFF.

This chain connects TRBV5-1 to TRBJ1-2; 7 bases line up with TRBD1. CDR1 is SGHRS, CDR2 YFSETQ, per germline. The V gene end was trimmed by 7 bases and the J gene end by 3 bases; junction bases not matched to a gene: 12. This CDR3 contains 15 residues. As DNA, the CDR3 is TGCGCCAGCCGGGACAGCCTAATGTGGGACTATGGCTACACCTTC. Encoded protein: CASRDSLMWDYGYTF.

The chain recombines TRBV19 with TRBJ2-1, with 7 bases aligning to TRBD1. Trimming took 6 bases from V and 6 from J; bases not matched to a gene: 8. Germline V gene data show CDR1 as LNHDA and CDR2 as SQIVND (reference sequence). The CDR3 length is 14 residues. For the CDR3, the DNA is TGTGCCAGTAGCCGACCAGGGGGTCGCAATGAGCAGTTCTTC. It is translated as CASSRPGGRNEQFF. Supplemented by reference TRBV19 and TRBJ2-1, the full variable domain reads DGGITQSPKYLFRKEGQNVTLSCEQNLNHDAMYWYRQDPGQGLRLIYYSQIVNDFQKGDIAEGYSVSREKKESFPLTVTSAQKNPTAFYLCASSRPGGRNEQFFGPGTRLTVL.

The chain combines TRBV3-1 (or the pseudogene TRBV3-2) with TRBJ2-7; the match to TRBD2 covers 12 bases. The V gene's germline CDR1 is LGHDT and CDR2 YNNKEL (reference sequence). V shed 4 bases, J shed 7 bases, and the junction held 5 bases outside the gene matches. This CDR3 region has 14 residues. CDR3 residues: CASSPGLAGLEQYF. The CDR3 DNA reads as TGTGCCAGCAGCCCAGGACTAGCGGGGCTGGAGCAGTACTTC.

The V gene is TRBV5-1, the J gene TRBJ1-2, with D uncertain. V shed 4 bases and J shed 4 bases, with 14 bases lying between them. The germline gives CDR1 SGHRS, CDR2 YFSETQ. CDR3 size: 14 residues. Here the CDR3 DNA reads TGCGCCAGCAGCCTATACAACTTGCTCTATGGCTACACCTTC. This translates into CASSLYNLLYGYTF.

This sequence joins TRBV11-2 and TRBJ2-1, with 8 positions matching TRBD2. The CDR3 has 15 residues. The germline V gene has CDR1 SGHAT and CDR2 FQNNGV. The V gene end was trimmed by 5 bases and the J gene end by 4 bases; junction bases not matched to a gene: 7. This CDR3 reads CASSNLGTRYNEQFF. The CDR3 DNA sequence: TGTGCCAGCAGCAACCTCGGGACTAGATACAATGAGCAGTTCTTC.

This chain joins TRBV3-1 (or the pseudogene TRBV3-2) and TRBJ2-3, with TRBD2 matching over 10 bases. Per germline, CDR1 LGHDT and CDR2 YNNKEL (reference sequence). V lost 3 bases to trimming and J lost 0 bases; unmatched junction nucleotides: 6. This CDR3 is 17 amino acids long. The CDR3 loop is CASSHTTSGVSTDTQYF. Written as DNA, the CDR3 is TGTGCCAGCAGCCACACTACTAGCGGGGTTAGCACAGATACGCAGTATTTT.

This sequence joins TRBV3-1 (or the pseudogene TRBV3-2) and TRBJ2-5; 7 bases map to TRBD1. Germline-derived CDR1 and CDR2 are LGHDT and YNNKEL (reference sequence). V lost 0 bases, J lost 4 bases, and 5 bases stayed unmatched. CDR3 length: 15 amino acids. The CDR3 DNA sequence: TGTGCCAGCAGCCAAGAAAGCCCAGGGGGAGAGACCCAGTACTTC. This translates into CASSQESPGGETQYF.

The rearrangement links TRBV5-1 to TRBJ2-3; TRBD1 agrees at 7 bases. With V trimmed by 4 bases and J by 2 bases, 7 bases remained unmatched. Germline-derived CDR1 and CDR2 are SGHRS and YFSETQ. The CDR3 loop spans 15 amino acids. CDR3 amino acids: CASSLLGQATDTQYF. The DNA for the CDR3 is TGCGCCAGCAGCCTTCTAGGACAGGCCACAGATACGCAGTATTTT.

The V and J genes are TRBV30 and TRBJ2-3, with D possibly matching TRBD2 (5 bases). This CDR3 is built from 13 residues. V was pared by 3 bases and J by 2 bases, with 9 bases between. The germline gives CDR1 GTSNPN, CDR2 SVGIG (reference sequence). CDR3 sequence reads: CAWSSGSTDTQYF. The CDR3 region has the DNA TGTGCCTGGAGCAGCGGTTCCACAGATACGCAGTATTTT.

This clone was recorded a few times. J is TRBJ1-6 and V is TRBV6-5, with D tentatively TRBD1 (6 bases). Trimming took 2 bases from V and 9 from J, leaving 14 bases between them. Germline assignment: CDR1 MNHEY and CDR2 SVGAGI. The CDR3 consists of 15 residues. The CDR3 protein is CASSYPAGARSPLHF. CDR3 nucleotides: TGTGCCAGCAGTTACCCGGCAGGGGCTCGTTCACCCCTCCACTTT.